The T cell receptor beta chain under discussion was sequenced for a study of human T cells and chemical hapten exposure. The overall study: A mostly female patient group had alopecia areata, totalis or universalis. The study traced per-sample TCR yield variation mainly to small differences in pooled library volumes.

MiXCR, applied by TCRdb to the RACE reads, yields one record per CDR3 protein. Of 150,000 to 200,000 distinct CDR3 sequences in the sample, under 30% are singletons; the top ten hold roughly 2.4%. Study-level points and caveats: There was alopecia in the donors, so their immune response may differ from that of healthy people.

Time point of the sample: patch test 3, about 24 weeks after DPC sensitization. Treatment noted: therapeutic diphenylcyclopropenone sensitization with weekly scalp DPC. Blood collection happened ahead of applying each patch test. Worth noting for this clonotype: Its target is not known.

The TCR originated in a middle-aged woman with alopecia areata. Some clones in this sample may be carry-over from other donors' samples. The sequences come from whole blood, collected in connection with sensitization to the hapten diphenylcyclopropenone (DPC).

The CDR3 DNA reads as TGTGCCAGCAGGTTTACCGGACACTATGGCTACACCTTC. This encodes CASRFTGHYGYTF. This chain joins TRBV5-6 and TRBJ1-2; D remains unclear. From germline, CDR1 is SGHDT and CDR2 YYEEEE. CDR3 length equals 13 residues. V gave up 5 bases and J gave up 3 bases, with 11 bases separating them.